The rows below give T cell receptor beta chains drawn from one sample of a study of blood T cells in healthy people across ages. TCRdb fed the 5' RACE reads into MiXCR, producing one record per CDR3 protein. Of roughly 700,000 distinct CDR3 sequences in the sample, roughly 50% were seen once. The sequenced sample was blood. Every receptor here comes from a woman between 55 and 75 years old in good health. Both conserved end residues are part of each CDR3. The order of the fields is D gene, V gene, J gene, clone size, CDR3 protein, CDR3 DNA. D genes are given only for firm matches. Clone size, where shown, is once, few, many, or a class for clones that have expanded.

>NA|TRBV18|TRBJ1-2|NA
CASSPRATLDYGYTF
TGTGCCAGCTCACCTAGGGCCACCTTGGACTATGGCTACACCTTC
>NA|TRBV28|TRBJ2-5|NA
CASSVRDRALRGQYF
TGTGCCAGCAGTGTCCGGGACAGAGCCCTACGGGGGCAGTACTTC
>TRBD2|TRBV27|TRBJ2-1|NA
CASSSRTSAEEQFF
TGTGCCAGCAGTTCCCGGACTAGCGCTGAGGAGCAGTTCTTC
>TRBD1|TRBV6-1|TRBJ1-2|NA
CAGTVGPGNDGYTF
TGTGCCGGGACAGTGGGTCCGGGGAATGATGGCTACACCTTC
>NA|TRBV20-1|TRBJ1-3|few
CGTTGVSGNTIYF
TGCGGGACCACAGGCGTTTCTGGAAACACCATATATTTT
>NA|TRBV15|TRBJ1-2|NA
CATSIRGSNYGYTF
TGTGCCACCAGCATCAGGGGTTCTAACTATGGCTACACCTTC
>TRBD2|TRBV7-9|TRBJ2-7|NA
CASSSELAGPTYEQYF
TGTGCCAGCAGCTCTGAACTAGCGGGTCCGACCTACGAGCAGTACTTC
>TRBD2|TRBV20-1|TRBJ2-3|NA
CSARLLAGSPSTDTQYF
TGCAGTGCTAGGCTCCTAGCGGGCTCGCCTAGCACAGATACGCAGTATTTT
>TRBD2|TRBV7-2|TRBJ2-6|NA
CASSLRPLAGGGANVLTF
TGTGCCAGCAGCTTAAGGCCACTAGCGGGAGGAGGGGCCAACGTCCTGACTTTC
>NA|TRBV7-2|TRBJ2-7|few
CASSSRHGYEQYF
TGTGCCAGCAGCTCCCGTCATGGTTACGAGCAGTACTTC
>TRBD1|TRBV20-1|TRBJ1-4|NA
CSALPGQGSATEKLFF
TGCAGTGCCCTCCCGGGACAGGGGAGTGCGACCGAAAAACTGTTTTTT
>NA|TRBV6-1|TRBJ2-1|once
CATASTDNEQFF
TGTGCCACCGCTAGCACGGACAATGAGCAGTTCTTC
>NA|TRBV20-1|TRBJ2-3|NA
CSARFGGSTQYF
TGCAGTGCTAGATTCGGTGGGAGTACGCAGTATTTT
>NA|TRBV5-1|TRBJ2-5|NA
CASTAGEGETQYF
TGCGCCAGCACCGCAGGGGAAGGAGAGACCCAGTACTTC
>NA|TRBV28|TRBJ1-5|NA
CASSLGDGTQPQHF
TGTGCCAGCAGTTTGGGGGACGGTACTCAGCCCCAGCATTTT
>TRBD1|TRBV20-1|TRBJ1-5|NA
CSAWDRDYSNQPQHF
TGCAGTGCCTGGGACAGAGATTATAGCAATCAGCCCCAGCATTTT
>TRBD1|TRBV7-9|TRBJ2-6|few
CASSSETGAVGANVLTF
TGTGCCAGCAGCTCGGAGACAGGGGCGGTTGGGGCCAACGTCCTGACTTTC
>NA|TRBV6-6|TRBJ1-4|NA
CASSYYGQGEKLFF
TGTGCCAGCAGTTACTATGGACAAGGTGAAAAACTGTTTTTT
>TRBD2|TRBV4-1|TRBJ2-7|NA
CASSQETRDYSYEQYF
TGCGCCAGCAGCCAAGAAACAAGGGACTACTCCTACGAGCAGTACTTC
>TRBD1|TRBV6-6|TRBJ2-7|few
CASTRDRGSEQYF
TGTGCCAGCACCCGGGACAGGGGTAGCGAGCAGTACTTC
>NA|TRBV6-2/TRBV6-3|TRBJ2-1|NA
CASSYRVGGSYNEQFF
TGTGCCAGCAGTTACAGGGTGGGAGGCTCCTACAATGAGCAGTTCTTC
>NA|TRBV20-1|TRBJ2-2|NA
CSAAGTANTGELFF
TGCAGTGCCGCCGGGACTGCGAACACCGGGGAGCTGTTTTTT
>NA|TRBV20-1|TRBJ2-5|few
CSARDQGRKETQYF
TGCAGTGCTAGAGATCAGGGCAGGAAAGAGACCCAGTACTTC
>TRBD1|TRBV5-5|TRBJ1-1|NA
CASSYPPLTQGAEAFF
TGTGCCAGCAGCTACCCCCCCCTCACCCAGGGGGCCGAAGCTTTCTTT
>NA|TRBV6-5|TRBJ1-1|many
CASSEGGTEAFF
TGTGCCAGCAGTGAGGGGGGCACTGAAGCTTTCTTT
>NA|TRBV20-1|TRBJ1-2|few
CSARESGSRGYTF
TGCAGTGCTAGAGAGAGCGGTTCACGTGGCTACACCTTC
>TRBD1|TRBV7-2|TRBJ2-3|NA
CASSRGQRPDTQYF
TGTGCCAGCAGCCGGGGACAGCGCCCAGATACGCAGTATTTT
>NA|TRBV5-1|TRBJ1-2|NA
CASSLAYDLIINYGYTF
TGCGCCAGCAGCTTGGCTTACGACCTAATTATTAACTATGGCTACACCTTC
>NA|TRBV5-1|TRBJ2-1|NA
CASSLDWRALTQFF
TGCGCCAGCAGCTTGGATTGGCGGGCTCTAACCCAGTTCTTC
>TRBD2|TRBV20-1|TRBJ2-1|NA
CSARDMASGRDEQFF
TGCAGTGCTAGAGATATGGCTAGCGGGAGAGATGAGCAGTTCTTC
>NA|TRBV15|TRBJ2-5|NA
CATSREEIRGETQYF
TGTGCCACCAGCAGAGAGGAGATAAGGGGAGAGACCCAGTACTTC
>NA|TRBV7-9|TRBJ2-3|NA
CASSSRDYLNEGGTDTQYF
TGTGCCAGCAGCTCCCGGGACTACCTGAATGAGGGGGGCACAGATACGCAGTATTTT
>NA|TRBV28|TRBJ1-2|few
CASSLGRYGYTF
TGTGCCAGCAGTTTAGGAAGGTATGGCTACACCTTC
>NA|TRBV20-1|TRBJ2-7|NA
CSARGSVSYEQYF
TGCAGTGCTAGAGGGTCAGTATCCTACGAGCAGTACTTC
>TRBD2|TRBV7-3|TRBJ2-7|NA
CASRPPGLAGGLNEQYF
TGTGCCAGCAGACCTCCGGGACTAGCGGGAGGATTGAACGAGCAGTACTTC
>NA|TRBV3-1|TRBJ1-4|NA
CVSSQGVNEKLFF
TGTGTCAGCAGCCAAGGGGTAAATGAAAAACTGTTTTTT
>TRBD1|TRBV27|TRBJ1-4|few
CASSPRTGVEKLFF
TGTGCCAGCAGCCCTAGGACAGGGGTTGAAAAACTGTTTTTT
>TRBD1|TRBV10-3|TRBJ2-7|few
CAISDRQGAYEQYF
TGTGCCATCAGTGATAGGCAGGGGGCTTACGAGCAGTACTTC
>NA|TRBV28|TRBJ2-7|NA
CASSPPFPGRLYEQYF
TGTGCCAGCAGTCCCCCATTCCCAGGGCGTCTCTACGAGCAGTACTTC
>NA|TRBV29-1|TRBJ2-1|NA
CSVPTARSYNEQFF
TGCAGCGTCCCGACAGCCCGCTCCTACAATGAGCAGTTCTTC
>NA|TRBV5-6|TRBJ2-1|NA
CASSYTHSYNEQFF
TGTGCCAGCAGTTATACCCACTCCTACAATGAGCAGTTCTTC
>NA|TRBV3-1|TRBJ1-1|NA
CASSQDLGRGRGAFF
TGTGCCAGCAGCCAAGATCTGGGTAGGGGCCGGGGGGCTTTCTTT
>NA|TRBV6-6|TRBJ2-7|NA
CASSRRDKSYEQYF
TGTGCCAGCAGCAGGCGGGACAAGAGCTACGAGCAGTACTTC
>TRBD2|TRBV4-3|TRBJ2-3|few
CASSQTSGGADTQYF
TGCGCCAGCAGCCAGACTAGCGGAGGGGCAGATACGCAGTATTTT
>TRBD2|TRBV20-1|TRBJ2-7|NA
CSARLPGLFYEQYF
TGCAGTGCTAGGCTCCCGGGACTATTCTACGAGCAGTACTTC
>NA|TRBV7-2|TRBJ2-7|NA
CASSFVRNYEQYF
TGTGCCAGCAGCTTCGTCCGCAACTACGAGCAGTACTTC
>NA|TRBV4-3|TRBJ1-4|many
CASSQVIGGGNEKLFF
TGCGCCAGCAGCCAAGTTATTGGTGGGGGTAATGAAAAACTGTTTTTT
>NA|TRBV27|TRBJ2-7|few
CASSFDRRQSYEQYF
TGTGCCAGCAGTTTTGATAGACGGCAGTCCTACGAGCAGTACTTC